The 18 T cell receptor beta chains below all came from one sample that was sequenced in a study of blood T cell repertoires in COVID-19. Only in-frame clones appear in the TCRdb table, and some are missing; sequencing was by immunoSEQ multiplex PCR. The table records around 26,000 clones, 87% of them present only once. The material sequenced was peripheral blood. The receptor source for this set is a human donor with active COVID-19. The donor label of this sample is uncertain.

In DNA form, the CDR3 reads TGTGCCAGCAGTTTTCGGGGGGTGCAGCCCCAGCATTTT. Amino acid sequence: CASSFRGVQPQHF. The J gene is TRBJ1-5, the V gene TRBV12-3 or TRBV12-4; D might be TRBD1 (5 bases). V was trimmed by 3 bases and J by 7 bases, leaving 10 bases between them. CDR3 length: 13 amino acids.

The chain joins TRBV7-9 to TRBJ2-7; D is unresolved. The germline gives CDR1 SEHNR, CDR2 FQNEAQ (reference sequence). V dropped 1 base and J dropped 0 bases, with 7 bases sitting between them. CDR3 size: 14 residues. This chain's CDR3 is CASSLEFSSYEQYF. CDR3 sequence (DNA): TGTGCCAGCAGCTTAGAATTCAGCTCCTACGAGCAGTACTTC.

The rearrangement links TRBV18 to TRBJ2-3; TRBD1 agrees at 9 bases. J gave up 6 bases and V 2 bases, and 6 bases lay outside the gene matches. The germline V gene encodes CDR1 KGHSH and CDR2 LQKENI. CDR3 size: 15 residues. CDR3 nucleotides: TGTGCCAGCTCACCAGCGGGACAGGGTATGGATACGCAGTATTTT. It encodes CASSPAGQGMDTQYF.

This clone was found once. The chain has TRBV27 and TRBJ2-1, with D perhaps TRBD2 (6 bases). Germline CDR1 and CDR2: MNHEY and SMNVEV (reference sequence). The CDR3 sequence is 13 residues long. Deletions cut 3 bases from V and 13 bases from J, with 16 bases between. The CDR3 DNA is TGTGCCAGCAGTTTTTCAAAAGCGGGTGCACAGTTCTTC. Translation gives CASSFSKAGAQFF.

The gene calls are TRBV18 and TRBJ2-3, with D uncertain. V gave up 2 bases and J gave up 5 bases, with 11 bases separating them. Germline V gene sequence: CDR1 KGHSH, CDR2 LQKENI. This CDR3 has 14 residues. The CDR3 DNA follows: TGTGCCAGCTCACCAGCAGCCCAGCGAGATACGCAGTATTTT. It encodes CASSPAAQRDTQYF. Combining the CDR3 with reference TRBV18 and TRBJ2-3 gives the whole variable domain NAGVMQNPRHLVRRRGQEARLRCSPMKGHSHVYWYRQLPEEGLKFMVYLQKENIIDESGMPKERFSAEFPKEGPSILRIQQVVRGDSAAYFCASSPAAQRDTQYFGPGTRLTVL.

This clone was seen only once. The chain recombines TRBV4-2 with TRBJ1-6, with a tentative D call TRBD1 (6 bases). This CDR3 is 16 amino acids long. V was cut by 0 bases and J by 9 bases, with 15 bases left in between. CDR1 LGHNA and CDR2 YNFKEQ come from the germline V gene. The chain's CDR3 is CASSQDSSGGLSPLHF. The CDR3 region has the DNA TGTGCCAGCAGCCAAGATTCTTCCGGGGGGCTTTCACCCCTCCACTTT.

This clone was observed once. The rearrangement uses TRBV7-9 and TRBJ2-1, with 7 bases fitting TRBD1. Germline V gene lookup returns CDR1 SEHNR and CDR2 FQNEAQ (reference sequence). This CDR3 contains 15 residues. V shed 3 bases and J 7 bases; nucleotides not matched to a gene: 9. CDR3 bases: TGTGCCAGCAGCTTCCCACCGGGACAGAGTAATGAGCAGTTCTTC. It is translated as CASSFPPGQSNEQFF.

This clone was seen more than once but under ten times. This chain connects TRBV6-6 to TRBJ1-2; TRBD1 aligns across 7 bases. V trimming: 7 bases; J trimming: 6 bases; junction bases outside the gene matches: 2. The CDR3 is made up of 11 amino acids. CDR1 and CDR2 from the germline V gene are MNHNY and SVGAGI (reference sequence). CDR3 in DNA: TGTGCCAGCACCGACAGGGATGGCTACACCTTC. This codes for CASTDRDGYTF.

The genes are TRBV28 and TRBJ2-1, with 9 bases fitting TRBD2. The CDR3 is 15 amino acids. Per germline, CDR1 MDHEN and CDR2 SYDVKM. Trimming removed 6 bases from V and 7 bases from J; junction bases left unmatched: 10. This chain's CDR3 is CASSRGLSGRNEQFF. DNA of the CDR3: TGTGCCAGCAGCCGGGGACTAAGCGGGAGGAATGAGCAGTTCTTC.

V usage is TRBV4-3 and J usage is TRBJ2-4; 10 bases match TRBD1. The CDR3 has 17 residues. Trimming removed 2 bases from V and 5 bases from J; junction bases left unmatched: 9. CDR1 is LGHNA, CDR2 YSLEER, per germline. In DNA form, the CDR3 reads TGCGCCAGCAGCCAACGGGGGGTAGGGACAGGGGAAAACATTCAGTACTTC. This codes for CASSQRGVGTGENIQYF.

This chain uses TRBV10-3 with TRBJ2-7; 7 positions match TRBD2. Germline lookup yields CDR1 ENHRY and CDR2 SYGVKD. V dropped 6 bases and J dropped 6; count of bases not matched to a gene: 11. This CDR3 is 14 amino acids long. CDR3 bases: TGTGCCATCAGCCTTCAGGCAAGGGAGGGCGAGCAGTACTTC. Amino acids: CAISLQAREGEQYF.

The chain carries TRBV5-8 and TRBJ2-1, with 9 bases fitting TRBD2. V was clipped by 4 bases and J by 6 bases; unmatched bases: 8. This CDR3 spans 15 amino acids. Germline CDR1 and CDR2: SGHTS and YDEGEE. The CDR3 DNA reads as TGTGCCAGCAGCATAGGACTAGCGAGGTTCAATGAGCAGTTCTTC. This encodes CASSIGLARFNEQFF.

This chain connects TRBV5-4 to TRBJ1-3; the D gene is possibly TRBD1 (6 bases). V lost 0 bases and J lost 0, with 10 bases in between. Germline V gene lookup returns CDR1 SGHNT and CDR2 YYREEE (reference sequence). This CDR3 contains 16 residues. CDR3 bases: TGTGCCAGCAGCTTGGCAGGACAGCCCTCTGGAAACACCATATATTTT. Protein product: CASSLAGQPSGNTIYF.

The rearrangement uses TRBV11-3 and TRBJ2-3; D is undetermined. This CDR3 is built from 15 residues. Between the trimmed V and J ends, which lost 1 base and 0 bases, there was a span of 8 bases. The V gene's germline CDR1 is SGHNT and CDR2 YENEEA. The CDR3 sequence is CASSLGPRSTDTQYF. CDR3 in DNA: TGTGCCAGCAGCTTAGGGCCACGTAGCACAGATACGCAGTATTTT.

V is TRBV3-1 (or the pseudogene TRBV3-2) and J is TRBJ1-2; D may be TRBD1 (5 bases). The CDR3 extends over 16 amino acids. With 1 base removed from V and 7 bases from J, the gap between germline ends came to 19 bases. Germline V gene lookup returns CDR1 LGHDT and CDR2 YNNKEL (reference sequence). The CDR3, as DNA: TGTGCCAGCAGCCAAGCGGCAGGGCCCAAAGGATCTGGCTACACCTTC. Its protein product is CASSQAAGPKGSGYTF.

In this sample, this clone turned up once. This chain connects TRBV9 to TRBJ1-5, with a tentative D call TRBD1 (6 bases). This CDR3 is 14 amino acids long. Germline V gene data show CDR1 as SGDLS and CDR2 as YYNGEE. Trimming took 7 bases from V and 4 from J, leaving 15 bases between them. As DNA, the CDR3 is TGTGCCAGCGGACCGACAGGTGGGAATCAGCCCCAGCATTTT. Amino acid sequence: CASGPTGGNQPQHF.

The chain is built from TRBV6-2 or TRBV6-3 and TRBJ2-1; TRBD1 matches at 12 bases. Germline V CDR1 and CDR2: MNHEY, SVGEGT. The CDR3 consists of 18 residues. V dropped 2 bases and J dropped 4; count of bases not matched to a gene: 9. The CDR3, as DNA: TGTGCCAGCAGTTACGATCCACAGGGACAGGGGGCGTACAATGAGCAGTTCTTC. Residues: CASSYDPQGQGAYNEQFF.

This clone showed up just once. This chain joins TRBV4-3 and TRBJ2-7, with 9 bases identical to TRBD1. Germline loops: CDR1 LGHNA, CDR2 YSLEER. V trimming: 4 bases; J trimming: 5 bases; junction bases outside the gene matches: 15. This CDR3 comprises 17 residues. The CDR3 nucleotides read TGCGCCAGCAGCCGCGGAGCCGCCGGGACAGGGCCCCACGAGCAGTACTTC. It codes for CASSRGAAGTGPHEQYF.